This T cell receptor beta chain was sequenced in a study of CD8 T cells in ankylosing spondylitis. The CDR3 has 18 amino acids. Unmatched junction bases numbered 9, after V lost 3 bases and J lost 0 bases. CDR1 and CDR2 from the germline V gene are LGHDT and YNNKEL (reference sequence). TCRdb reprocessed the 5' RACE reads with MiXCR, giving one entry per CDR3 protein. The table includes 150,000 to 200,000 distinct CDR3 sequences, around a tenth detected once. The TCR comes from a female donor with ankylosing spondylitis or in good health (not recorded which). The sequenced sample consisted of blood, either unsorted or a sorted T cell fraction (not recorded which). This chain links TRBV3-1 with TRBJ2-1; 9 bases map to TRBD2. CDR3 loop: CASSHRRLAESSYNEQFF. The DNA of the CDR3 is TGTGCCAGCAGCCACAGGCGACTAGCGGAGAGCTCCTACAATGAGCAGTTCTTC.